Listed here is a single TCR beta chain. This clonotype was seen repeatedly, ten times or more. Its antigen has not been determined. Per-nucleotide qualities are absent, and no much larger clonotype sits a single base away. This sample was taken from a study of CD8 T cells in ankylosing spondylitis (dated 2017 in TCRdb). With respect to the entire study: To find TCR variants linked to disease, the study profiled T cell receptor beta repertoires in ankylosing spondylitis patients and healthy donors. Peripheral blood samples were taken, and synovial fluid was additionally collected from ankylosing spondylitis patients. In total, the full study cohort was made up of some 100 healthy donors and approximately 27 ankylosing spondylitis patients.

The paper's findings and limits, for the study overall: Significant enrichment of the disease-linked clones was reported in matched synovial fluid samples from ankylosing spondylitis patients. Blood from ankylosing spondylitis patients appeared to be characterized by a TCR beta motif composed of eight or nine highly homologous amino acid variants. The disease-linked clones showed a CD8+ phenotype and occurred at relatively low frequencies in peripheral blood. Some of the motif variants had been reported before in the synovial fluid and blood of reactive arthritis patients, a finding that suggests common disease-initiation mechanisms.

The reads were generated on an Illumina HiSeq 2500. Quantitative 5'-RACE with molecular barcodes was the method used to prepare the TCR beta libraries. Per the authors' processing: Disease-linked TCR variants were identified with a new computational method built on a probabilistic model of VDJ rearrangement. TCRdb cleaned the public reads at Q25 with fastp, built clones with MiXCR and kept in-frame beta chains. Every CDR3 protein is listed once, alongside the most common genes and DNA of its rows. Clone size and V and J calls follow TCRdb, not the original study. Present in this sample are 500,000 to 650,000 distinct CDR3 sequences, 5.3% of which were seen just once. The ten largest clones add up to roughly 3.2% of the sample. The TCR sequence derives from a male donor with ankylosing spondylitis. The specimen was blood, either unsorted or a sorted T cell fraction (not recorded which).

The CDR3 region: CAISELQGLYEQYF. The nucleotide sequence reads TGTGCCATCAGTGAGCTACAGGGGCTCTACGAGCAGTACTTC. The chain is encoded by TRBV10-3 joined to TRBJ2-7; TRBD1 agrees with 7 junctional bases. The germline V gene yields ENHRY for CDR1 and SYGVKD for CDR2. The CDR3 has 14 amino acids, counting the end cysteine and phenylalanine. The sequence is cut down to CDR3 DNA, 42 bases in frame from base 1. Clipping removes 2 bases from V and 3 bases from J, with 4 as the unmatched junction base count.